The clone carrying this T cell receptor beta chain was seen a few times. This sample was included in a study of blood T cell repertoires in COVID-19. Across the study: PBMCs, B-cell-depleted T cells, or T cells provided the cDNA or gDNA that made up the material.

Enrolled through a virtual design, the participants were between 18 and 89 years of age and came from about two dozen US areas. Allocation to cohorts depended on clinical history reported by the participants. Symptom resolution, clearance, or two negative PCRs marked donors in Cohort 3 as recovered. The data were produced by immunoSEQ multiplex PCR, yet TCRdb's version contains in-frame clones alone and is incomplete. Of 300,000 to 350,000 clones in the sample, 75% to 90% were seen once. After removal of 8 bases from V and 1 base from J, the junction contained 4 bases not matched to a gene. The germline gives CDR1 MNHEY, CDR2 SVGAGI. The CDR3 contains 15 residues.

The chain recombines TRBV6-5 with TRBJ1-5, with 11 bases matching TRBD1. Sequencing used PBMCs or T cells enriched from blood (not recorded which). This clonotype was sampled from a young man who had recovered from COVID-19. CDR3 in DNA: TGTGCCAGCCGGGACAGGGGGTCGAGCAATCAGCCCCAGCATTTT. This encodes CASRDRGSSNQPQHF.